This is a list of T cell receptor beta chains from one sample in a study of OX40 agonist ivuxolimab in advanced cancers. TCRdb's copy holds only in-frame clones and misses some; the assay was immunoSEQ multiplex PCR. The data show over 40,000 clones, about 86% seen once. The material was CD4+ or CD8+ T cells sorted from blood, obtained in a trial of the OX40 agonist ivuxolimab. The receptors come from an adult with an advanced solid tumor such as melanoma, head and neck, liver or kidney cancer. CDR3s include the opening cysteine and the closing phenylalanine or tryptophan. A D gene is named only where the DNA matches it firmly. Clone size appears in some rows only: once, few, many, or a class for an expanded clone.

J gene: TRBJ1-3; D gene: TRBD1; clone size: .; V gene: TRBV7-9; CDR3 protein: CASSQRRDRAIYF; CDR3 DNA: TGTGCCAGCAGCCAACGCCGGGACAGGGCCATATATTTT
J gene: TRBJ1-6; D gene: .; clone size: few; V gene: TRBV7-8; CDR3 protein: CASSFAGNSPLHF; CDR3 DNA: TGTGCCAGCAGCTTCGCGGGTAATTCACCCCTCCACTTT
J gene: TRBJ1-3; D gene: .; clone size: .; V gene: TRBV6-1; CDR3 protein: CATHTSVGRGNTIYF; CDR3 DNA: TGTGCCACTCATACCTCCGTGGGCCGTGGAAACACCATATATTTT
J gene: TRBJ2-1; D gene: .; clone size: once; V gene: TRBV4-2; CDR3 protein: CASSQVFQLSIYNEQFF; CDR3 DNA: TGTGCCAGCAGCCAAGTTTTCCAACTCTCAATTTACAATGAGCAGTTCTTC
J gene: TRBJ2-1; D gene: .; clone size: .; V gene: TRBV7-9; CDR3 protein: CASSWSPFTYNEQFF; CDR3 DNA: TGTGCCAGCAGCTGGTCCCCCTTCACCTACAATGAGCAGTTCTTC
J gene: TRBJ2-3; D gene: TRBD2; clone size: .; V gene: TRBV18; CDR3 protein: CASSPWAGAETDTQYF; CDR3 DNA: TGTGCCAGCTCACCGTGGGCGGGAGCGGAGACAGATACGCAGTATTTT
J gene: TRBJ1-2; D gene: TRBD1; clone size: .; V gene: TRBV6-1; CDR3 protein: CASSEGQGFYYGYTF; CDR3 DNA: TGTGCCAGCAGTGAGGGACAGGGGTTTTACTATGGCTACACCTTC
J gene: TRBJ1-2; D gene: .; clone size: .; V gene: TRBV7-9; CDR3 protein: CASSLGQDYGYTF; CDR3 DNA: TGTGCCAGCAGCTTAGGACAGGACTATGGCTACACCTTC
J gene: TRBJ1-2; D gene: TRBD1; clone size: .; V gene: TRBV2; CDR3 protein: CAGAGGSLVYTF; CDR3 DNA: TGTGCCGGGGCAGGGGGTAGTCTTGTCTACACCTTC
J gene: TRBJ2-7; D gene: TRBD1; clone size: .; V gene: TRBV18; CDR3 protein: CASSPGTGNYEQYF; CDR3 DNA: TGTGCCAGCTCACCCGGGACAGGGAACTACGAGCAGTACTTC
J gene: TRBJ2-1; D gene: TRBD2; clone size: .; V gene: TRBV5-8; CDR3 protein: CASSRTSGRGVEQFF; CDR3 DNA: TGTGCCAGCAGCCGGACTAGCGGGAGGGGCGTTGAGCAGTTCTTC
J gene: TRBJ2-7; D gene: .; clone size: .; V gene: TRBV29-1; CDR3 protein: CSVEVEHYEQYF; CDR3 DNA: TGCAGCGTTGAAGTGGAGCACTACGAGCAGTACTTC
J gene: TRBJ1-1; D gene: .; clone size: few; V gene: TRBV9; CDR3 protein: CASSPVPGGDTEAFF; CDR3 DNA: TGTGCCAGCAGCCCAGTCCCAGGAGGGGACACTGAAGCTTTCTTT
J gene: TRBJ2-7; D gene: .; clone size: .; V gene: TRBV18; CDR3 protein: CASSLGANLGYEQYF; CDR3 DNA: TGTGCCAGCTCGCTTGGGGCGAACCTTGGCTACGAGCAGTACTTC
J gene: TRBJ1-1; D gene: .; clone size: .; V gene: TRBV7-9; CDR3 protein: CASRWASFLNTEAFF; CDR3 DNA: TGTGCCAGCAGATGGGCCTCCTTCTTGAACACTGAAGCTTTCTTT
J gene: TRBJ2-7; D gene: TRBD1; clone size: .; V gene: TRBV28; CDR3 protein: CASRGQDRGRTYEQYF; CDR3 DNA: TGTGCCAGCAGGGGACAGGACAGAGGGAGAACCTACGAGCAGTACTTC
J gene: TRBJ2-3; D gene: TRBD2; clone size: .; V gene: TRBV5-1; CDR3 protein: CASGAGGLSTDTQYF; CDR3 DNA: TGCGCCAGCGGAGCGGGAGGGCTTAGCACAGATACGCAGTATTTT
J gene: TRBJ2-5; D gene: .; clone size: .; V gene: TRBV9; CDR3 protein: CASSAVTGSLQETQYF; CDR3 DNA: TGTGCCAGCAGCGCGGTGACAGGCTCACTCCAAGAGACCCAGTACTTC
J gene: TRBJ1-5; D gene: .; clone size: .; V gene: TRBV6-5; CDR3 protein: CASSLSPGGGRQPQHF; CDR3 DNA: TGTGCCAGCAGTTTGTCCCCCGGGGGGGGGAGGCAGCCCCAGCATTTT
J gene: TRBJ2-1; D gene: .; clone size: .; V gene: TRBV19; CDR3 protein: CASSISHVQFF; CDR3 DNA: TGTGCCAGTAGTATTAGTCATGTGCAGTTCTTC
J gene: TRBJ2-1; D gene: TRBD1; clone size: .; V gene: TRBV7-6; CDR3 protein: CASSTYTGGPYLNEQFF; CDR3 DNA: TGTGCCAGCAGCACATACACAGGGGGCCCTTACCTCAATGAGCAGTTCTTC
J gene: TRBJ2-7; D gene: TRBD2; clone size: .; V gene: TRBV6-1; CDR3 protein: CVSSRTGTSGEQYF; CDR3 DNA: TGTGTCAGCAGTAGAACCGGGACTAGCGGCGAGCAGTACTTC
J gene: TRBJ2-3; D gene: .; clone size: .; V gene: TRBV11-2; CDR3 protein: CASSLDLRGPHTDTQYF; CDR3 DNA: TGTGCCAGCAGCTTAGATTTGCGGGGGCCCCACACAGATACGCAGTATTTT
J gene: TRBJ1-1; D gene: .; clone size: few; V gene: TRBV9; CDR3 protein: CASSVGRGTEAFF; CDR3 DNA: TGTGCCAGCAGCGTAGGTAGGGGGACTGAAGCTTTCTTT
J gene: TRBJ2-3; D gene: .; clone size: .; V gene: TRBV6-1; CDR3 protein: CASSAGTQYF; CDR3 DNA: TGTGCCAGCAGTGCAGGTACGCAGTATTTT
J gene: TRBJ1-2; D gene: .; clone size: .; V gene: TRBV10-1; CDR3 protein: CASGASGTF; CDR3 DNA: TGCGCCAGCGGGGCATCCGGGACCTTC
J gene: TRBJ2-1; D gene: TRBD2; clone size: .; V gene: TRBV7-2; CDR3 protein: CASSLGLAVNEQFF; CDR3 DNA: TGTGCCAGCAGCTTAGGCCTAGCGGTCAATGAGCAGTTCTTC
J gene: TRBJ1-1; D gene: .; clone size: .; V gene: TRBV7-6; CDR3 protein: CASSKWDTNTEAFF; CDR3 DNA: TGTGCCAGCAGCAAGTGGGACACTAACACTGAAGCTTTCTTT
J gene: TRBJ2-3; D gene: .; clone size: .; V gene: TRBV20-1; CDR3 protein: CSAREVDTQYF; CDR3 DNA: TGCAGTGCTAGAGAGGTAGATACGCAGTATTTT
J gene: TRBJ2-7; D gene: .; clone size: .; V gene: TRBV6-9; CDR3 protein: CASSYLSTVRTRGQYF; CDR3 DNA: TGTGCCAGCAGTTATTTATCGACAGTTCGAACTCGAGGGCAGTACTTC
J gene: TRBJ2-1; D gene: TRBD1; clone size: .; V gene: TRBV7-2; CDR3 protein: CASSLDGTGYYNEQFF; CDR3 DNA: TGTGCCAGCAGCTTAGACGGGACAGGGTACTACAATGAGCAGTTCTTC
J gene: TRBJ1-1; D gene: .; clone size: .; V gene: TRBV4-2; CDR3 protein: CASSQGKNSGAFF; CDR3 DNA: TGTGCCAGCAGCCAAGGGAAAAACTCCGGAGCTTTCTTT
J gene: TRBJ2-7; D gene: .; clone size: .; V gene: TRBV28; CDR3 protein: CASRTAYEQYF; CDR3 DNA: TGTGCCAGCCGCACCGCCTACGAGCAGTACTTC
J gene: TRBJ2-7; D gene: TRBD2; clone size: .; V gene: TRBV6-6; CDR3 protein: CASNPTSGGREQYF; CDR3 DNA: TGTGCCAGCAATCCGACTAGCGGAGGGCGGGAGCAGTACTTC
J gene: TRBJ2-2; D gene: .; clone size: .; V gene: TRBV2; CDR3 protein: CASSRRSSGPGELFF; CDR3 DNA: TGTGCCAGCAGCCGGCGGTCATCAGGGCCCGGGGAGCTGTTTTTT
J gene: TRBJ2-5; D gene: .; clone size: .; V gene: TRBV30; CDR3 protein: CAWSGKETQYF; CDR3 DNA: TGTGCCTGGAGTGGAAAAGAGACCCAGTACTTC
J gene: TRBJ2-5; D gene: TRBD1; clone size: .; V gene: TRBV27; CDR3 protein: CASSLQQGAFETQYF; CDR3 DNA: TGTGCCAGCAGCCTACAACAGGGGGCTTTTGAGACCCAGTACTTC
J gene: TRBJ2-5; D gene: .; clone size: .; V gene: TRBV19; CDR3 protein: CASSRADSQETQYF; CDR3 DNA: TGTGCCAGTAGTAGGGCTGATTCACAAGAGACCCAGTACTTC
J gene: TRBJ1-5; D gene: .; clone size: .; V gene: TRBV15; CDR3 protein: CATSQGVGNQPQHF; CDR3 DNA: TGTGCCACCAGCCAGGGCGTCGGCAATCAGCCCCAGCATTTT
J gene: TRBJ2-1; D gene: .; clone size: .; V gene: TRBV30; CDR3 protein: CAWSPGNRYNEQFF; CDR3 DNA: TGTGCCTGGAGTCCGGGAAACAGGTACAATGAGCAGTTCTTC
J gene: TRBJ2-3; D gene: .; clone size: .; V gene: TRBV19; CDR3 protein: CASSTELTDTQYF; CDR3 DNA: TGTGCCAGTAGTACCGAACTCACAGATACGCAGTATTTT
J gene: TRBJ2-3; D gene: .; clone size: .; V gene: TRBV7-9; CDR3 protein: CASSRDFNTDTQYF; CDR3 DNA: TGTGCCAGCAGTCGGGACTTCAACACAGATACGCAGTATTTT
J gene: TRBJ2-7; D gene: .; clone size: .; V gene: TRBV14; CDR3 protein: CASSQGQAYSYEQYF; CDR3 DNA: TGTGCCAGCAGCCAAGGACAGGCATACTCCTACGAGCAGTACTTC
J gene: TRBJ2-1; D gene: TRBD2; clone size: few; V gene: TRBV29-1; CDR3 protein: CSVERSGTRPVLHNEQFF; CDR3 DNA: TGCAGCGTTGAAAGATCGGGGACTAGACCCGTCCTCCACAATGAGCAGTTCTTC
J gene: TRBJ2-7; D gene: TRBD2; clone size: .; V gene: TRBV7-2; CDR3 protein: CASSLVSGGYEQYF; CDR3 DNA: TGTGCCAGCAGCTTAGTTAGCGGGGGCTACGAGCAGTACTTC
J gene: TRBJ1-6; D gene: TRBD1; clone size: once; V gene: TRBV7-9; CDR3 protein: CASSVSGTGSNSPLHF; CDR3 DNA: TGTGCCAGCAGCGTCTCCGGGACAGGGAGTAATTCACCCCTCCACTTT
J gene: TRBJ2-7; D gene: .; clone size: .; V gene: TRBV7-2; CDR3 protein: CASSLPGASRYEQYF; CDR3 DNA: TGTGCCAGCAGCTTACCGGGAGCGTCGCGCTACGAGCAGTACTTC
J gene: TRBJ1-2; D gene: TRBD1; clone size: .; V gene: TRBV5-1; CDR3 protein: CASSLLGQDYGYTF; CDR3 DNA: TGCGCCAGCAGCTTGCTAGGACAGGACTATGGCTACACCTTC
J gene: TRBJ2-3; D gene: TRBD1; clone size: .; V gene: TRBV2; CDR3 protein: CASIRGQGDTQYF; CDR3 DNA: TGTGCCAGCATCAGGGGGCAGGGAGATACGCAGTATTTT
J gene: TRBJ2-6; D gene: TRBD1; clone size: once; V gene: TRBV10-3; CDR3 protein: CAISGQGPASGANVLTF; CDR3 DNA: TGTGCCATCAGCGGACAGGGGCCCGCCTCTGGGGCCAACGTCCTGACTTTC
J gene: TRBJ2-3; D gene: TRBD2; clone size: .; V gene: TRBV6-5; CDR3 protein: CASQREYTDTQYF; CDR3 DNA: TGTGCCAGCCAGCGGGAGTACACAGATACGCAGTATTTT
J gene: TRBJ1-6; D gene: TRBD1; clone size: .; V gene: TRBV7-9; CDR3 protein: CASSQSYTGQGGSPLHF; CDR3 DNA: TGTGCCAGCAGCCAGAGCTATACGGGACAGGGTGGATCACCCCTCCACTTT
J gene: TRBJ1-5; D gene: .; clone size: .; V gene: TRBV7-9; CDR3 protein: CAAGDSNQPQHF; CDR3 DNA: TGTGCAGCAGGGGATAGCAATCAGCCCCAGCATTTT
J gene: TRBJ1-5; D gene: .; clone size: few; V gene: TRBV4-2; CDR3 protein: CASSQVLGSNQPQHF; CDR3 DNA: TGTGCCAGCAGCCAAGTCTTGGGGAGCAATCAGCCCCAGCATTTT